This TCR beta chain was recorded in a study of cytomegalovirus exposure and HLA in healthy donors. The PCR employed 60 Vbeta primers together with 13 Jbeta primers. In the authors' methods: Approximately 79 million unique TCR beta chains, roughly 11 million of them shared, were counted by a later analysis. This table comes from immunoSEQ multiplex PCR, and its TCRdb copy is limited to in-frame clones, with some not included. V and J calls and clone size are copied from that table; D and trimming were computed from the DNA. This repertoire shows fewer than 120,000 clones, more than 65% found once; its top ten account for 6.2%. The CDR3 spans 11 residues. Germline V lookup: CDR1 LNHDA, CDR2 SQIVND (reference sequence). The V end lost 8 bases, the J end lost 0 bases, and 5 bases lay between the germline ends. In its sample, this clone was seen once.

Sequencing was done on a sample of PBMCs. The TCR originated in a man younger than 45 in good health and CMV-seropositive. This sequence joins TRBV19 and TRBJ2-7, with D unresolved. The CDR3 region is CASRDSYEQYF. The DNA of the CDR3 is TGTGCCAGTCGAGACTCCTACGAGCAGTACTTC.